The rows below give T cell receptor beta chains drawn from one sample of a study of post-analysis software for immune sequencing data. TCRdb reprocessed the PCR reads via MiXCR and lists one record per CDR3 protein. The data contain about 540,000 distinct CDR3 sequences, 30% to 40% of them singletons. Sequences were obtained from blood. These receptors were collected from a girl under 18 with multiple sclerosis. The CDR3 runs from the conserved cysteine through the conserved F or W. A D gene is named only where the DNA matches it firmly. Rows give clone size only sometimes, using once, few, many, or a class for an expanded clone.

j_gene: TRBJ1-1; len: 13; abundance: few; v_gene: TRBV12-3/TRBV12-4; d_gene: -; CDR3nt: TGTGCCAGCACCCTAGCTAGGGTAATGAGGGCTTTCTTT; CDR3aa: CASTLARVMRAFF
j_gene: TRBJ2-5; len: 17; abundance: few; v_gene: TRBV6-7; d_gene: TRBD2; CDR3nt: TGTGCCAGCAACCCCGTCTCTAGCGGGGGGCTCCAAGAGACCCAGTACTTC; CDR3aa: CASNPVSSGGLQETQYF
j_gene: TRBJ2-5; len: 17; abundance: -; v_gene: TRBV6-6; d_gene: -; CDR3nt: TGTGCCAGCAGTGGTGCGTGGGGGAGTGACCTCCAAGAGACCCAGTACTTC; CDR3aa: CASSGAWGSDLQETQYF
j_gene: TRBJ1-2; len: 13; abundance: -; v_gene: TRBV14; d_gene: -; CDR3nt: TGTGCCAGCAGCCAAGCCTGGGGGCAAGGCTACACCTTC; CDR3aa: CASSQAWGQGYTF
j_gene: TRBJ2-7; len: 20; abundance: few; v_gene: TRBV28; d_gene: -; CDR3nt: TGTGCCAGCAGTTCACCTGCCTACCCCGTGACGGCATTGAGCTCCTACGAGCAGTACTTC; CDR3aa: CASSSPAYPVTALSSYEQYF
j_gene: TRBJ2-7; len: 14; abundance: -; v_gene: TRBV18; d_gene: -; CDR3nt: TGTGCCAGCTCGGGGACTTCGAGCTCCTACGAGCAGTACTTC; CDR3aa: CASSGTSSSYEQYF
j_gene: TRBJ2-5; len: 14; abundance: -; v_gene: TRBV29-1; d_gene: -; CDR3nt: TGCAGCGTTGTCCTGGAGACTAAAGAAGAGACCCAGTACTTC; CDR3aa: CSVVLETKEETQYF
j_gene: TRBJ2-1; len: 15; abundance: few; v_gene: TRBV10-1; d_gene: TRBD2; CDR3nt: TGCGCCAGCAGTGGGACGGGGGGGGGCTACAATGAGCAGTTCTTC; CDR3aa: CASSGTGGGYNEQFF
j_gene: TRBJ2-5; len: 14; abundance: few; v_gene: TRBV7-9; d_gene: -; CDR3nt: TGTGCCAGCAGCCCGGGGGCAGGGGATGAGACCCAGTACTTC; CDR3aa: CASSPGAGDETQYF
j_gene: TRBJ2-2; len: 14; abundance: -; v_gene: TRBV29-1; d_gene: -; CDR3nt: TGCAGCGCAGCATACAGGGAGGGGACCGGGGAGCTGTTTTTT; CDR3aa: CSAAYREGTGELFF
j_gene: TRBJ1-1; len: 18; abundance: -; v_gene: TRBV29-1; d_gene: -; CDR3nt: TGCAGCGTTGGAGGCCCCGCAGGGCGGGTAGCCCGGAACACTGAAGCTTTCTTT; CDR3aa: CSVGGPAGRVARNTEAFF
j_gene: TRBJ2-7; len: 16; abundance: -; v_gene: TRBV6-2/TRBV6-3; d_gene: -; CDR3nt: TGTGCCAGCAGTTACTCGAGTCCCGCTTGGTCCTACGAGCAGTACTTC; CDR3aa: CASSYSSPAWSYEQYF
j_gene: TRBJ2-1; len: 16; abundance: few; v_gene: TRBV3-1; d_gene: TRBD1; CDR3nt: TGTGCCAGCAGCCAAGAACAGGGGAACTCCTACAATGAGCAGTTCTTC; CDR3aa: CASSQEQGNSYNEQFF
j_gene: TRBJ1-5; len: 15; abundance: few; v_gene: TRBV27; d_gene: TRBD1; CDR3nt: TGTGCCAGCAGTTTAGGGACAGGGCCCAATCAGCCCCAGCATTTT; CDR3aa: CASSLGTGPNQPQHF
j_gene: TRBJ1-2; len: 13; abundance: -; v_gene: TRBV12-3/TRBV12-4; d_gene: -; CDR3nt: TGTGCCAGCAGTTTAAAGGGGAACGATGGCTACACCTTC; CDR3aa: CASSLKGNDGYTF
j_gene: TRBJ1-5; len: 17; abundance: -; v_gene: TRBV7-2; d_gene: -; CDR3nt: TGTGCCAGCAGCCGGTGGGCTGGGGGATCGGACAATCAGCCCCAGCATTTT; CDR3aa: CASSRWAGGSDNQPQHF
j_gene: TRBJ1-1; len: 13; abundance: -; v_gene: TRBV5-5; d_gene: -; CDR3nt: TGTGCCAGCAGCTTGTTGGAAGGGGCTGAAGCTTTCTTT; CDR3aa: CASSLLEGAEAFF
j_gene: TRBJ2-1; len: 13; abundance: few; v_gene: TRBV11-2; d_gene: -; CDR3nt: TGTGCCAGCAGCTTAGGGGTAGACCTCGAGCAGTTCTTC; CDR3aa: CASSLGVDLEQFF
j_gene: TRBJ2-1; len: 20; abundance: few; v_gene: TRBV20-1; d_gene: TRBD2; CDR3nt: TGCAGTGCTAGAGATGACACCGGGACTAGCGGGTTAATGGGCTACAATGAGCAGTTCTTC; CDR3aa: CSARDDTGTSGLMGYNEQFF
j_gene: TRBJ1-2; len: 15; abundance: -; v_gene: TRBV10-3; d_gene: TRBD1; CDR3nt: TGTGCCATCAGTGAGACCGACAGGGTCCTCTATGGCTACACCTTC; CDR3aa: CAISETDRVLYGYTF
j_gene: TRBJ2-1; len: 12; abundance: few; v_gene: TRBV6-1; d_gene: -; CDR3nt: TGTGCCAGCAGTGAATCTGCGACAGAGCAGTTCTTC; CDR3aa: CASSESATEQFF
j_gene: TRBJ1-4; len: 16; abundance: few; v_gene: TRBV4-2; d_gene: -; CDR3nt: TGTGCCAGCAGCCAAGATATAGGGGTAGCTAATGAAAAACTGTTTTTT; CDR3aa: CASSQDIGVANEKLFF
j_gene: TRBJ2-4; len: 15; abundance: -; v_gene: TRBV12-3/TRBV12-4; d_gene: TRBD2; CDR3nt: TGTGCCAGCGGCGAGGGGAGGGGAGCCAAAAACATTCAGTACTTC; CDR3aa: CASGEGRGAKNIQYF
j_gene: TRBJ2-3; len: 14; abundance: -; v_gene: TRBV7-3; d_gene: -; CDR3nt: TGTGCCAGCAGCTTGACCGGACCCACAGATACGCAGTATTTT; CDR3aa: CASSLTGPTDTQYF
j_gene: TRBJ2-5; len: 13; abundance: many; v_gene: TRBV7-9; d_gene: -; CDR3nt: TGTGCCAGCAGCTTCGGGATTCAAGAGACCCAGTACTTC; CDR3aa: CASSFGIQETQYF
j_gene: TRBJ2-1; len: 17; abundance: -; v_gene: TRBV18; d_gene: TRBD2; CDR3nt: TGTGCCAGCTCCCTGACCCCGGGGGGAAGCTCCTACAATGAGCGGTTCTTC; CDR3aa: CASSLTPGGSSYNERFF
j_gene: TRBJ2-5; len: 13; abundance: -; v_gene: TRBV3-1; d_gene: -; CDR3nt: TGTGCCAGCAGCCAAGGGGGGCTGGAGACCCAGTACTTC; CDR3aa: CASSQGGLETQYF
j_gene: TRBJ2-3; len: 14; abundance: -; v_gene: TRBV29-1; d_gene: -; CDR3nt: TGCAGCCCCCGACGGGTAGAAAGCACAGATACGCAGTATTTT; CDR3aa: CSPRRVESTDTQYF
j_gene: TRBJ2-5; len: 14; abundance: few; v_gene: TRBV5-1; d_gene: -; CDR3nt: TGCGCCAGCAGCTTGGCATGGGGCCGGGAGACCCAGTACTTC; CDR3aa: CASSLAWGRETQYF
j_gene: TRBJ2-7; len: 11; abundance: -; v_gene: TRBV29-1; d_gene: -; CDR3nt: TGCAGCGTTGCCTCCGAGTACGAGCAGTACTTC; CDR3aa: CSVASEYEQYF
j_gene: TRBJ2-1; len: 15; abundance: few; v_gene: TRBV4-2; d_gene: TRBD2; CDR3nt: TGTGCCAGCAGCCACGGGACTAGCGACATCAGTGAGCAGTTCTTC; CDR3aa: CASSHGTSDISEQFF
j_gene: TRBJ2-1; len: 15; abundance: -; v_gene: TRBV6-6; d_gene: -; CDR3nt: TGTGCCAGCAGCCCCCCGGTGGGTTTGGGCAATGAGCAGTTCTTC; CDR3aa: CASSPPVGLGNEQFF
j_gene: TRBJ2-1; len: 13; abundance: -; v_gene: TRBV2; d_gene: -; CDR3nt: TGTGCCAGTTGGGGGAGCTCCTACAATGAGCAGTTCTTC; CDR3aa: CASWGSSYNEQFF
j_gene: TRBJ2-1; len: 11; abundance: -; v_gene: TRBV2; d_gene: -; CDR3nt: TGTGCCAGCAGTGTCTCATGGGAGCAGTTCTTC; CDR3aa: CASSVSWEQFF
j_gene: TRBJ2-7; len: 14; abundance: few; v_gene: TRBV12-3/TRBV12-4; d_gene: TRBD1; CDR3nt: TGTGCCAGCAGTTTTCGGACAGGGGCCTACGAGCAGTACTTC; CDR3aa: CASSFRTGAYEQYF
j_gene: TRBJ2-6; len: 14; abundance: -; v_gene: TRBV5-5; d_gene: -; CDR3nt: TGTGCCAGCAGCTTTCACTCTGGGGCCAACGTCCTGACTTTC; CDR3aa: CASSFHSGANVLTF
j_gene: TRBJ2-1; len: 16; abundance: -; v_gene: TRBV7-9; d_gene: TRBD2; CDR3nt: TGTGCCAGCAGCTTACTAGCGGGGGGGCCAAAGAATGAGCAGTTCTTC; CDR3aa: CASSLLAGGPKNEQFF
j_gene: TRBJ2-7; len: 13; abundance: -; v_gene: TRBV6-1; d_gene: -; CDR3nt: TGTGCCAGCGGAATACAGGTGGTTAACGAGCAGTACTTC; CDR3aa: CASGIQVVNEQYF
j_gene: TRBJ2-3; len: 17; abundance: -; v_gene: TRBV7-8; d_gene: TRBD2; CDR3nt: TGTGCCAGCAGCTTCCGACTAGCGGGGGGGCAGACAGATACGCAGTATTTT; CDR3aa: CASSFRLAGGQTDTQYF
j_gene: TRBJ2-7; len: 15; abundance: -; v_gene: TRBV7-2; d_gene: -; CDR3nt: TGTGCCAGCAGCTTAGAAGGGCAGGGAGTGAAAGAGCAGTACTTC; CDR3aa: CASSLEGQGVKEQYF
j_gene: TRBJ1-6; len: 15; abundance: -; v_gene: TRBV4-2; d_gene: TRBD1; CDR3nt: TGTGCCAGCAGCCGGGGACAGGGGGATAATTCACCCCTCCACTTT; CDR3aa: CASSRGQGDNSPLHF
j_gene: TRBJ1-6; len: 20; abundance: -; v_gene: TRBV5-1; d_gene: -; CDR3nt: TGCGCCAGCAGCCCGGGACAAGGGTCCATTGCGAGCTCCTATAATTCACCCCTCCACTTT; CDR3aa: CASSPGQGSIASSYNSPLHF
j_gene: TRBJ2-5; len: 15; abundance: few; v_gene: TRBV9; d_gene: TRBD2; CDR3nt: TGTGCCAGCAGCGTAGGACTAGCCCTACAAGAGACCCAGTACTTC; CDR3aa: CASSVGLALQETQYF
j_gene: TRBJ2-7; len: 13; abundance: -; v_gene: TRBV10-2; d_gene: -; CDR3nt: TGCGCCAGCAGGGACAGCCTGGGTGACGAGCAGTACTTC; CDR3aa: CASRDSLGDEQYF
j_gene: TRBJ1-2; len: 11; abundance: -; v_gene: TRBV29-1; d_gene: -; CDR3nt: TGCAGCGTTGATGCAGGCTATGGCTACACCTTC; CDR3aa: CSVDAGYGYTF
j_gene: TRBJ2-5; len: 14; abundance: -; v_gene: TRBV20-1; d_gene: TRBD2; CDR3nt: TGCAGTGCTAGAGAGGGGGGAGGGGTGGAGACCCAGTACTTC; CDR3aa: CSAREGGGVETQYF
j_gene: TRBJ1-2; len: 13; abundance: -; v_gene: TRBV7-8; d_gene: -; CDR3nt: TGTGCCAGCAGCTTAAACCCCGTGAGTGGCTACACCTTC; CDR3aa: CASSLNPVSGYTF
j_gene: TRBJ1-2; len: 14; abundance: -; v_gene: TRBV20-1; d_gene: -; CDR3nt: TGCAGTGCTAGTCTTCAGCGTTCTAACTATGGCTACACCTTC; CDR3aa: CSASLQRSNYGYTF
j_gene: TRBJ1-4; len: 15; abundance: -; v_gene: TRBV11-1; d_gene: TRBD1; CDR3nt: TGTGCCAGCAGCTCTCAAGGACAGGGTGAAGAAAAACTGTTTTTT; CDR3aa: CASSSQGQGEEKLFF
j_gene: TRBJ1-2; len: 16; abundance: -; v_gene: TRBV7-9; d_gene: -; CDR3nt: TGTGCCAGCAGCTTCGCCACCATTAGTTCTAACTATGGCTACACCTTC; CDR3aa: CASSFATISSNYGYTF